This TCR beta chain is from a study of breast tumors, draining lymph nodes, adjacent tissues. Study outcomes and limitations: The data were judged consistent with most tumor T cells coming from lymph node and expanding in tumor. Tumor repertoires ranked between lymph nodes and nontumor tissue in diversity, with V and J gene preferences. Compared with basal-like, luminal-like tumors shared significantly more repertoire with nontumor tissue.

MiXCR, applied by TCRdb to the multiplex PCR reads, yields one record per CDR3 protein. Here the sample spans 200,000 to 250,000 distinct CDR3 sequences, less than 40% being singletons. Trimming removed 3 bases at V and 4 bases at J, with 11 bases between. Germline V lookup: CDR1 SGHRS, CDR2 YFSETQ. This CDR3 spans 14 amino acids. This clonotype has a count of ten or more. As yet, its antigen is unknown. Breast cancer patients provided tissue from their axillary draining lymph nodes. Sequencing was performed on axillary lymph node tissue. This TCR was sampled from a female donor with breast cancer. Some clones in this sample may be carry-over from other donors' samples. The chain employs TRBV5-1 and TRBJ2-1, with D unclear. Written as DNA, the CDR3 is TGCGCCAGCAGCTCCGTCGGAAATTACAATGAGCAGTTCTTC. It specifies CASSSVGNYNEQFF.